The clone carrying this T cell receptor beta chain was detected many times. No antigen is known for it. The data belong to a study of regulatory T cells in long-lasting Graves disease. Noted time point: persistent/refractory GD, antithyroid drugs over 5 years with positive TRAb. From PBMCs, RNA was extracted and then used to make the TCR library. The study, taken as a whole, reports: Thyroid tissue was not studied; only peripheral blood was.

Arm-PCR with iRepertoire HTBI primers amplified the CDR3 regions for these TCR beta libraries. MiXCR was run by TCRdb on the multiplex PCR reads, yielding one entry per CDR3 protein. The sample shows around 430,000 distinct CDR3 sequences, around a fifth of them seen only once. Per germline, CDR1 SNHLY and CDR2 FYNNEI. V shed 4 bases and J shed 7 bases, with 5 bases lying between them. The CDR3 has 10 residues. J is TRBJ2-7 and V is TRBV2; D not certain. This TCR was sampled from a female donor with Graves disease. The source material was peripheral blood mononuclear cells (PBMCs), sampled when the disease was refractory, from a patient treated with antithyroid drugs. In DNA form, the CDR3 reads TGTGCCAGCAGTGCCTCAGAGCAGTACTTC. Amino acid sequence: CASSASEQYF.